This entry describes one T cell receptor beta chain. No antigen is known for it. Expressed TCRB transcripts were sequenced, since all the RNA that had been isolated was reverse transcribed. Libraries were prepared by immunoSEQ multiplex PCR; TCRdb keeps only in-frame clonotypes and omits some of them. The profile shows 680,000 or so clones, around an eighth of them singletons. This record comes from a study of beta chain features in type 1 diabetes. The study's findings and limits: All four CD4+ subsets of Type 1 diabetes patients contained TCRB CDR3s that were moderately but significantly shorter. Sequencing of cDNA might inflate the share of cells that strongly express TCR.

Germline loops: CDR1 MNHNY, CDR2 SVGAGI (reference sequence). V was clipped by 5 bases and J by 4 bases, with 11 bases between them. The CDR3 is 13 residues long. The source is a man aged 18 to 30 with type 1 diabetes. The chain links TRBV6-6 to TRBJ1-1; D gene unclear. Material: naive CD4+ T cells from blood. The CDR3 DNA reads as TGTGCCAGCAGTGAGTATTGGGGCACTGAAGCTTTCTTT. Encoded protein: CASSEYWGTEAFF.